The T cell receptor (beta chain) under discussion was sequenced for a study of regulatory and conventional T cells in RAG deficiency. Clones were read by immunoSEQ multiplex PCR, and TCRdb kept only the in-frame ones, dropping some. Found here are approximately 10,000 clones, around 94% of them singletons; the top ten hold roughly 1.4%. V shed 7 bases and J 1 base; nucleotides not matched to a gene: 6. This CDR3 comprises 14 residues. From germline, CDR1 is WSHSY and CDR2 SAAADI. The sorted conventional CD4+ T cells were CD25-low and CD127-high, with genomic DNA sequenced. This TCR was sampled from a human donor with RAG deficiency presenting as severe combined immunodeficiency. The genes are TRBV10-2 and TRBJ2-5; 7 bases fit TRBD2. Sequences were obtained from CD4+ effector T cells sorted from blood. CDR3 region: CASTGLVGQETQYF. CDR3 sequence (DNA): TGCGCCAGCACTGGACTAGTAGGCCAAGAGACCCAGTACTTC.